This paragraph covers one TCR beta chain sequence. What it recognizes is unknown. The data were obtained in a study of breast tumors, draining lymph nodes, adjacent tissues. The CDR3 covers 14 residues. V was pared by 5 bases and J by 0 bases, with 4 bases of the junction left unmatched. CDR1 SNHLY and CDR2 FYNNEI come from the germline V gene. TCRdb recomputed calls from the multiplex PCR reads with MiXCR, one row per CDR3 protein. Of roughly 49,000 distinct CDR3 sequences in the sample, around 40% are singletons; the top ten hold roughly a tenth. General study points: Compared with lymph nodes, tumors were less diverse; compared with nontumor tissue, more. The lymph node origin of tumor T cells was framed as consistent with a hypothesis, not demonstrated.

The sequenced sample consisted of breast tumor tissue. This sequence originates from a female donor with breast cancer. Some clones in this sample may be carry-over from other donors' samples. The chain uses TRBV2 and TRBJ2-7, with TRBD2 matching 7 bases. The CDR3 is CASSPGLHSYEQYF. The DNA for the CDR3 is TGTGCCAGCAGTCCGGGACTACACTCCTACGAGCAGTACTTC.